This T cell receptor (beta chain) derives from a study of blood T cell repertoires in COVID-19. About the study: Spain, Italy and the United States supplied samples that represented acute and convalescent COVID-19. PBMCs, B-cell-depleted T cells, or T cells were the source of the cDNA or gDNA that made up the material.

V was shortened by 4 bases and J by 1 base, with 5 bases between the two germline ends. The CDR3 totals 12 residues. The germline V gene has CDR1 SNHLY and CDR2 FYNNEI. Per the original data handling: Amplifying reference gene primers gave estimates of nucleated cell counts. The method was immunoSEQ multiplex PCR; TCRdb's version includes in-frame clones alone and lacks a portion of them. That table furnishes V, J and clone size, whereas the DNA furnished D and trimming. The data contain 250,000 to 350,000 clones, roughly 88% of them seen just once; the ten biggest clones take up 1.5% to 2%. The rearrangement uses TRBV2 and TRBJ2-7, with D unresolved. This sequence was found in a woman aged 45 to 65 with acute or convalescent COVID-19. The sample consisted of peripheral blood. The CDR3 DNA reads TGTGCCAGCAGTGGTCAGTCCTACGAGCAGTACTTC. Its protein is CASSGQSYEQYF.